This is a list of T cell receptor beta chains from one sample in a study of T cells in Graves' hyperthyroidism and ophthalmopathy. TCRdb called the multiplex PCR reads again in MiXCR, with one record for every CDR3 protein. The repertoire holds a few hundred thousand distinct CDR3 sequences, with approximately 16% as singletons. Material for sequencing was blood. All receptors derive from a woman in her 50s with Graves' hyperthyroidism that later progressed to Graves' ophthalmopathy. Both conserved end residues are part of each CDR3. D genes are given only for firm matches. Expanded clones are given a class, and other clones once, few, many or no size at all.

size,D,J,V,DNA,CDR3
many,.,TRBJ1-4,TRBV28,TGTGCCAGCAGGGACAGCACTAATGAAAAACTGTTTTTT,CASRDSTNEKLFF
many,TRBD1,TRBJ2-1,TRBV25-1,TGTGCCAGCAGTGAATTGCGGACAGGGTATGACAATGAGCAGTTCTTC,CASSELRTGYDNEQFF
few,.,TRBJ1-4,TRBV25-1,TGTGCCAGCTCAGGCTGGGGCAATGAAAAACTGTTTTTT,CASSGWGNEKLFF
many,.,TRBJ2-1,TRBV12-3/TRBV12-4,TGTGCCAGCAGTTTATTCAGCTGGGATGAGCAGTTCTTC,CASSLFSWDEQFF
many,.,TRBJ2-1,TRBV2,TGTGCCAGCCTCCGGGGGGCCGACAATGAGCAGTTCTTC,CASLRGADNEQFF
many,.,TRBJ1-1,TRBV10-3,TGTGCCATCAGTGAGCTTCAGGGACTCGAGAACACTGAAGCTTTCTTT,CAISELQGLENTEAFF
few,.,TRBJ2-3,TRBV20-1,TGCAGTGCTCGGGGGGCCCGGCTAGCTGAGACAGATACGCAGTATTTT,CSARGARLAETDTQYF
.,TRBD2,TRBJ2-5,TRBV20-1,TGCAGTGCTAGATCGCTAGCGGGAGACCAAGAGACCCAGTACTTC,CSARSLAGDQETQYF
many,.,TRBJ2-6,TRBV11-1,TGTGCCAGCAGCTTAAATTCAGGAGGCAGCTCTGGGGCCAACGTCCTGACTTTC,CASSLNSGGSSGANVLTF
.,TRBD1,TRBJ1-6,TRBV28,TGTGCCAGCAGTTTGGGCAGGGACAGCTCCTATAATTCACCCCTCCACTTT,CASSLGRDSSYNSPLHF
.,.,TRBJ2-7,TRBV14,TGTGCCAGCAGCCACAACGCAGAGTCAGAGCAGTACTTC,CASSHNAESEQYF
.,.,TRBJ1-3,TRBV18,TGTGCCAGCTCACCGACACCGGATGGAAACACCATATATTTT,CASSPTPDGNTIYF
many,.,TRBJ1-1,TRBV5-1,TGCGCCAGCAGCCACACCGCCGGGACACCGTACACTGAAGCTTTCTTT,CASSHTAGTPYTEAFF
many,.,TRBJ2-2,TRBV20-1,TGCAGTGCTTCTCACAGACAGGGAGGAGGGGGCGGGGAGCTGTTTTTT,CSASHRQGGGGGELFF
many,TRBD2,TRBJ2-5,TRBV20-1,TGCAGTGCTAGAGATCTGGGGGGGACGTACCAAGAGACCCAGTACTTC,CSARDLGGTYQETQYF
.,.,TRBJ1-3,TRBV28,TGTGCCAGCAGTTTAAGGGTGGCTGGAAACACCATATATTTT,CASSLRVAGNTIYF
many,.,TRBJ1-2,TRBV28,TGTGCCAGCAGTTTATTGGGAGGGAGCTATGGCTACACCTTC,CASSLLGGSYGYTF
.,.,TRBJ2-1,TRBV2,TGTGCCAGCTGGCTAGGGGGAAGCAATGAGCAGTTCTTC,CASWLGGSNEQFF
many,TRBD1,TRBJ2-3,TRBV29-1,TGCAGCGTCGCCTTGACAGGGGGGGCCACAGATACGCAGTATTTT,CSVALTGGATDTQYF
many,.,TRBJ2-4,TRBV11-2,TGTGCCAGCAGACCTATTCGCCTAGCCAAAAACATTCAGTACTTC,CASRPIRLAKNIQYF
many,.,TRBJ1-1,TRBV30,TGTGCCTGGAGTCTCGAGGGTGGGACTGAAGCTTTCTTT,CAWSLEGGTEAFF
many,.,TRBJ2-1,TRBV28,TGTGCCAGCATGAAGGAGACCACCTACAATGAGCAGTTCTTC,CASMKETTYNEQFF
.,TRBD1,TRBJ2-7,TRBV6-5,TGTGCCAGCAGTTCCACCGACAGGGGGCCCTACGAGCAGTACTTC,CASSSTDRGPYEQYF
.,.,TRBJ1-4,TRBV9,TGTGCCAGCAGCGTAGGCAACCCTGGGGAGGAAAAACTGTTTTTT,CASSVGNPGEEKLFF
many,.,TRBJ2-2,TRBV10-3,TGTGCCATCACAACGTCCCAAGGCGGGGAGCTGTTTTTT,CAITTSQGGELFF
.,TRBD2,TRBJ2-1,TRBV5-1,TGCGCCAGCAGCTTGGTCGGGACTAGCGGGATCTCCTACAATGAGCAGTTCTTC,CASSLVGTSGISYNEQFF
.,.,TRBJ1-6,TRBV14,TGTGCCAGCAGCCAAGACGCACTCGATTCACCCCTCCACTTT,CASSQDALDSPLHF
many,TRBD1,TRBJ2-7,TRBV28,TGTGCCAGCAGGTCGGGACAGAGCGCCTACGAGCAGTACTTC,CASRSGQSAYEQYF
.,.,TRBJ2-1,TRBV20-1,TGCAGTGCTAGACCCTCGCCTAGGGATGAGCAGTTCTTC,CSARPSPRDEQFF
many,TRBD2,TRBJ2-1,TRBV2,TGTGCCAGCAGTCCTAGCGGGTGGGAGCAGTTCTTC,CASSPSGWEQFF
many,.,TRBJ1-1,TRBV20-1,TGCAGTGCTAGAGATCCCCTGAACACTGAAGCTTTCTTT,CSARDPLNTEAFF
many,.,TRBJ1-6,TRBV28,TGTGCCAGCAGTTCCCGGACCAGCGGTTCACCCCTCCACTTT,CASSSRTSGSPLHF
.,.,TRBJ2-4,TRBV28,TGTGCCAGCAGTGTAGGTGAAAACATTCAGTACTTC,CASSVGENIQYF
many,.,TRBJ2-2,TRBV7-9,TGTGCCAGCAGCGCAGAGAGGTACGGGGAGCTGTTTTTT,CASSAERYGELFF
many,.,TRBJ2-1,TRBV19,TGTGCCAGTAGTACAGCCTTGGGCGGTAGCTCCTACAATGAGCAGTTCTTC,CASSTALGGSSYNEQFF
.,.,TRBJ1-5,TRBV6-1,TGTGCCAGCAGTGAAAGGCAGGCCAATCAGCCCCAGCATTTT,CASSERQANQPQHF
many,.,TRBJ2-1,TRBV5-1,TGCGCCAGCAGCGCCCGTGGGATAGGGCGGAGACTTTCCTACAATGAGCAGTTCTTC,CASSARGIGRRLSYNEQFF
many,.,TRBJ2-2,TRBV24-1,TGTGCCACCTCAAAACCGGGACAAAACACCGGGGAGCTGTTTTTT,CATSKPGQNTGELFF
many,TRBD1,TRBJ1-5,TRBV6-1,TGTGCCAGCAGTGAGGACTCAGGGGGCTGGAGCAATCAGCCCCAGCATTTT,CASSEDSGGWSNQPQHF
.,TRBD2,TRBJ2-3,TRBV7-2,TGTGCCAGCAGCCAAGGGCTAGCGGGAGGTACTGGCACAGATACGCAGTATTTT,CASSQGLAGGTGTDTQYF
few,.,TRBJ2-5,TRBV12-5,TGTGCTAGTGGAGAGGACTTCCAAGAGACCCAGTACTTC,CASGEDFQETQYF
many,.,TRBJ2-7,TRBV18,TGTGCCAGCTCACCACCGGGGGTCTACGAGCAGTACTTC,CASSPPGVYEQYF
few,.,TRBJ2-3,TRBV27,TGTGCCAGCAGTTTTGAGGACCTAAGCACAGATACGCAGTATTTT,CASSFEDLSTDTQYF
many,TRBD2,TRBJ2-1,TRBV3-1,TGTGCCAGCAGCCAAGATAGCGGGAGAAACAATGAGCAGTTCTTC,CASSQDSGRNNEQFF
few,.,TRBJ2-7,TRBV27,TGTGCCAGCAGTCGGGCATTAACAATCAGCTCCTACGAGCAGTACTTC,CASSRALTISSYEQYF
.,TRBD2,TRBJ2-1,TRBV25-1,TGTGCCAGCAGTCACCCCGAGGGCGGGAGGAATGAGCAGTTCTTC,CASSHPEGGRNEQFF
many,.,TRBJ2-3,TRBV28,TGTGCCAGCACCCCAGCGGACACAGATACGCAGTATTTT,CASTPADTDTQYF
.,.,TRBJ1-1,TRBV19,TGTGCCAGTAGATGGGGGGGAACGACTTTCTTT,CASRWGGTTFF
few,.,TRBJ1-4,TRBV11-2,TGTGCCAGCAGCTTAGAACAGGGCGGTGAAAAACTGTTTTTT,CASSLEQGGEKLFF
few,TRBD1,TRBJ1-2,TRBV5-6,TGTGCCAGCAGCCACGTTGACAGGGCTCAGGGCTACACCTTC,CASSHVDRAQGYTF
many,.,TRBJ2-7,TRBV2,TGTGCCAGCAGTGACGACTTCTACGAGCAGTACTTC,CASSDDFYEQYF
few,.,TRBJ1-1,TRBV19,TGTGCCAGTAGTATAGTTTCAGACCTATTCATGAACGCTGAAGCTTTCTTT,CASSIVSDLFMNAEAFF
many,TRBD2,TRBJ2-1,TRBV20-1,TGCAGTCTACCGGGACTAGCGGGAGCAGTCCAGTTCTTC,CSLPGLAGAVQFF
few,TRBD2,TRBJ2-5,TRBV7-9,TGTGCCAGCAGCTTATCCGACGGGAGGGGAGAGACCCAGTACTTC,CASSLSDGRGETQYF
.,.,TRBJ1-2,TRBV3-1,TGTGCCAGCAGCCAAGACGACTACTATGGCTACACCTTC,CASSQDDYYGYTF
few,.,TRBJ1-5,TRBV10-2,TGCGCCAGCAGTGAGTCGGGGGGGGTCAAAGATCAGCCCCAGCATTTT,CASSESGGVKDQPQHF
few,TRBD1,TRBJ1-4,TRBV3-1,TGTGCCAGCAGCCATATTTCCCTAACCGGGACAGGGGATGAAAAACTGTTTTTT,CASSHISLTGTGDEKLFF
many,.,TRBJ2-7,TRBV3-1,TGTGCCAGCAGCCAAGGCCCCGCGGGCCCCGAGCAGTACTTC,CASSQGPAGPEQYF
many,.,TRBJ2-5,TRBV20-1,TGCAGTGCTAGAGCGCCCCTAGCGCTACAAGAGACCCAGTACTTC,CSARAPLALQETQYF
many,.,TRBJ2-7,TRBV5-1,TGCGCCAGCAGCCTTGTAGGGACGCCTCGCTACGAGCAGTACTTC,CASSLVGTPRYEQYF